This T cell receptor beta chain was sequenced during a study of Graves' ophthalmopathy and Graves' hyperthyroidism. Researchers took RNA transcripts and amplified TCR beta CDR3 regions from them. HTBI primers were used in a first-round RT-PCR, which preceded a second-round multiplex PCR. TCRdb called the multiplex PCR reads again in MiXCR, with one record for every CDR3 protein. The sample has more than 300,000 distinct CDR3 sequences, about a sixth seen once; the top ten hold 2% to 3%. Study-wide findings and caveats: Both an approximately 70% sensitivity and a 72.22% specificity characterized the model's predictions of ophthalmopathy progression. Blood also held most thyroid clonotypes expanded above 0.001 frequency.

V dropped 3 bases and J dropped 5 bases, with 16 bases sitting between them. Germline CDR1 reads KGHSH; CDR2 reads LQKENI. This CDR3 region has 15 residues. In regard to this clonotype: Antigen specificity is unknown. One base away lies a much larger clone, so this may be a sequencing read error.

The chain combines TRBV18 with TRBJ2-5; D may be TRBD2 (5 bases). This receptor was taken from an adult woman with stable Graves' hyperthyroidism. The sequenced material came from peripheral blood. The CDR3 DNA follows: TGTGCCAGCTCACCTCGACCGGGAAGTCGTGAGACCCAGTACTTC. It translates to CASSPRPGSRETQYF.